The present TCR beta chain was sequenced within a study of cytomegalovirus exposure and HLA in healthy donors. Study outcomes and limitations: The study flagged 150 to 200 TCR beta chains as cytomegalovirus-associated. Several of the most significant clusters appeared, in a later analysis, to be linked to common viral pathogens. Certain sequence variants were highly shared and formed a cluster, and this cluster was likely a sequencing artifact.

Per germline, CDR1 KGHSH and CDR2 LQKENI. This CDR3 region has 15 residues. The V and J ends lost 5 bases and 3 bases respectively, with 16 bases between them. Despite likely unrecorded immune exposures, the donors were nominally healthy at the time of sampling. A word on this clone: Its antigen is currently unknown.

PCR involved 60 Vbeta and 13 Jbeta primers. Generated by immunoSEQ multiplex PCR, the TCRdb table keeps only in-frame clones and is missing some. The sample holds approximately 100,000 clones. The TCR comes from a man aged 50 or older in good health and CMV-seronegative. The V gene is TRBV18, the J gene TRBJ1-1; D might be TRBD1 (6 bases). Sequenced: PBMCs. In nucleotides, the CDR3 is TGTGCCAGCTCATCCCCGTCAGGGGAAGACACTGAAGCTTTCTTT. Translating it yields CASSSPSGEDTEAFF. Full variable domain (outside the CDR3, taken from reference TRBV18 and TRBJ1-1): NAGVMQNPRHLVRRRGQEARLRCSPMKGHSHVYWYRQLPEEGLKFMVYLQKENIIDESGMPKERFSAEFPKEGPSILRIQQVVRGDSAAYFCASSSPSGEDTEAFFGQGTRLTVV.